This T cell receptor (beta chain) is drawn from a study of cytomegalovirus exposure and HLA in healthy donors. Points from the study as a whole: Overall, approximately 150 TCR beta chains were annotated as cytomegalovirus-associated.

The CDR3 is made up of 16 amino acids. The germline CDR1 and CDR2 sequences are MGHRA and YSYEKL. V lost 2 bases, J lost 5 bases, and 10 bases stayed unmatched. Notes on this clone: As yet, its antigen is unknown.

Only in-frame clones appear in the TCRdb table, and some are missing; sequencing was by immunoSEQ multiplex PCR. The sample shows some 86,000 clones, approximately 93% of them seen only once. The sample was PBMCs. The V and J genes are TRBV4-1 and TRBJ2-7; 9 bases line up with TRBD1. This TCR was recovered from a woman aged 25 to 39 in good health and CMV-seronegative. The CDR3 DNA sequence: TGCGCCAGCAGCCAACCCTCGGGACAGGGAAGGAACGAGCAGTACTTC. Its protein is CASSQPSGQGRNEQYF.